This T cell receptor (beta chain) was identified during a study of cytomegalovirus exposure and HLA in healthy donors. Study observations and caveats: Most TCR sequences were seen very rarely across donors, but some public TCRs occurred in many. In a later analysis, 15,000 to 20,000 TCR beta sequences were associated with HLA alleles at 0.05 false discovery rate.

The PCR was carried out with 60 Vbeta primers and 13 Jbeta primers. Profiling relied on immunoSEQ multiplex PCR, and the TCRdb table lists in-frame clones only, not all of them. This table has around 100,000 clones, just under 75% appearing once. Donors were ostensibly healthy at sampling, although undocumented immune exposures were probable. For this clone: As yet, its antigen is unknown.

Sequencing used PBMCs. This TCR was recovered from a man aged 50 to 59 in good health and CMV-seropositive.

DNA of the CDR3: TGTGCCAGCTCACTAGCTCTTTCGGGGGTCGAAGCTTTCTTT. This codes for CASSLALSGVEAFF. The chain links TRBV18 to TRBJ1-1; TRBD1 might be the D (5 bases). CDR3 length equals 14 residues. Trimming stripped 4 bases from V and 8 bases from J, with 17 bases between. CDR1 and CDR2 from the germline V gene are KGHSH and LQKENI. The full variable domain, its missing parts supplied by reference TRBV18 and TRBJ1-1, is NAGVMQNPRHLVRRRGQEARLRCSPMKGHSHVYWYRQLPEEGLKFMVYLQKENIIDESGMPKERFSAEFPKEGPSILRIQQVVRGDSAAYFCASSLALSGVEAFFGQGTRLTVV.